What follows is one T cell receptor beta chain and its context. The sample comes from a study of blood T cell repertoires in COVID-19. Profiling relied on immunoSEQ multiplex PCR, and the TCRdb table lists in-frame clones only, not all of them. The data show over 300,000 clones, 89% seen once. Germline-derived CDR1 and CDR2 are SGDLS and YYNGEE. The J segment lost 8 bases and the V segment lost 3 bases, leaving 6 bases of the junction unmatched. This CDR3 is built from 13 residues. Sequenced material: PBMCs or T cells enriched from blood (not recorded which). The clonotype originates from a woman aged 35 to 49 who had recovered from COVID-19. The chain employs TRBV9 and TRBJ1-2; 8 bases align to TRBD1. CDR3: CASSDQGAPGYTF. In nucleotides, the CDR3 is TGTGCCAGCAGCGACCAGGGGGCGCCCGGCTACACCTTC.